Following are 13 T cell receptor beta chains from one sample sequenced in a study of shared clonotypes between healthy human individuals. Profiled with immunoSEQ multiplex PCR; TCRdb holds only in-frame clones, not every one. The sample yields approximately 810,000 clones, 90% to 95% seen once. Only CD45RO-negative cells positively selected for CCR7 counted as naive CD8 cells, so terminally differentiated effector memory CD45RA+ cells were excluded. Sequencing was done on a sample of naive CD8+ T cells sorted from blood. These receptors were obtained from a man aged 25-40 years in good health.

The rearrangement joins TRBV7-8 to TRBJ1-5; no reliable D call. The V end lost 1 base, the J end lost 6 bases, and 19 bases lay between the germline ends. The germline V gene encodes CDR1 SGHVS and CDR2 FQNEAQ. The CDR3 is 17 residues long. CDR3 amino acids: CASSLDGAERLSQPQHF. The DNA of the CDR3 is TGTGCCAGCAGCTTAGACGGCGCCGAGAGGTTGAGTCAGCCCCAGCATTTT.

This clone appeared once. Different DNA sequences within this sample yield the same CDR3. The chain has TRBV7-9 and TRBJ2-1, with a tentative D call TRBD2 (5 bases). The CDR3 runs 13 residues. The germline V gene encodes CDR1 SEHNR and CDR2 FQNEAQ (reference sequence). This chain's CDR3 is CASVRPSYNEQFF. CDR3 coding DNA: TGTGCTAGCGTCCGACCCTCCTACAATGAGCAGTTCTTC.

This sequence joins TRBV14 and TRBJ2-7, with a tentative D call TRBD1 (5 bases). Trimming pared 3 bases from V and 5 bases from J, leaving 14 bases between. Germline loops: CDR1 SGHDN, CDR2 FVKESK. The CDR3 is made up of 14 amino acids. CDR3 coding DNA: TGTGCCAGCAGCCAGGGGCTTAGTTGGGACGAGCAGTACTTC. It specifies CASSQGLSWDEQYF.

This clone was recorded only once. V gene TRBV29-1 combines with J gene TRBJ2-7; D possibly matches TRBD1 or TRBD2 (5 bases each). V lost 4 bases to trimming and J lost 0 bases, with 19 bases between them. Germline assignment: CDR1 SQVTM and CDR2 ANQGSEA. The CDR3 length is 16 residues. CDR3 protein: CSVVGDPYLNSYEQYF. As DNA, the CDR3 is TGCAGCGTTGTGGGGGATCCCTACCTAAACTCCTACGAGCAGTACTTC.

The V gene is TRBV11-3, the J gene TRBJ2-7; the match to TRBD1 covers 10 bases. The ends lost 5 bases at V and 1 base at J; junction bases unmatched: 2. Germline V gives CDR1 SGHNT, CDR2 YENEEA. The CDR3 is 14 amino acids. The CDR3 here is CASSRTGGSYEQYF. The CDR3 coding sequence is TGTGCCAGCAGCCGGACAGGGGGATCCTACGAGCAGTACTTC.

The chain links TRBV7-6 to TRBJ2-2, with no clear D. The germline gives CDR1 SGHVS, CDR2 FNYEAQ. CDR3 size: 13 residues. V lost 4 bases and J 4 bases, leaving 7 bases between the germline ends. The chain's CDR3 is CASSSRRTGELFF. In DNA, the CDR3 is TGTGCCAGCAGCTCGCGTCGCACCGGGGAGCTGTTTTTT.

The chain carries TRBV5-1 and TRBJ1-2; TRBD1 might be the D (5 bases). The CDR3 consists of 12 residues. Per the germline V gene, CDR1 is SGHRS and CDR2 is YFSETQ. V lost 4 bases to trimming and J lost 3 bases, with 7 bases between them. CDR3 DNA: TGCGCCAGCAGCCCGGGGGACTATGGCTACACCTTC. This encodes CASSPGDYGYTF.

The gene calls are TRBV5-1 and TRBJ2-7, with 7 bases matching TRBD1. Germline lookup yields CDR1 SGHRS and CDR2 YFSETQ. With 2 bases clipped from V and 2 bases from J, the junction kept 4 bases outside the gene matches. The CDR3 has 14 residues. The chain's CDR3 is CASSFPGQTYEQYF. The DNA for the CDR3 is TGCGCCAGCAGCTTCCCGGGACAGACCTACGAGCAGTACTTC.

This clone was counted a few times. V gene TRBV4-1 combines with J gene TRBJ1-2; no definite D call. The V and J ends lost 1 base and 5 bases respectively, with 8 bases between them. Germline assignment: CDR1 MGHRA and CDR2 YSYEKL. The CDR3 spans 13 residues. The DNA of the CDR3 is TGCGCCAGCAGCCAAGCCGGGCGATATGGCTACACCTTC. It is translated as CASSQAGRYGYTF.

This sequence joins TRBV4-1 and TRBJ2-5; 7 bases are shared with TRBD1. Germline V gene sequence: CDR1 MGHRA, CDR2 YSYEKL. J gave up 1 base and V 4 bases, and 6 bases lay outside the gene matches. The CDR3 consists of 15 residues. CDR3 sequence reads: CASSPQRTGQETQYF. The CDR3 nucleotides are TGCGCCAGCAGCCCTCAGAGGACAGGCCAAGAGACCCAGTACTTC.

The chain uses TRBV9 and TRBJ2-7, with TRBD1 matching over 7 bases. The CDR3 extends over 14 amino acids. Trimming took 3 bases from V and 3 from J; bases not matched to a gene: 6. Per germline, CDR1 SGDLS and CDR2 YYNGEE. The CDR3 spells CASSERDRNYEQYF. CDR3 nucleotide sequence: TGTGCCAGCAGCGAAAGGGACAGAAACTACGAGCAGTACTTC.

The chain employs TRBV27 and TRBJ1-2; the D is unclear. CDR1 and CDR2 from the germline V gene are MNHEY and SMNVEV (reference sequence). This CDR3 has 13 residues. The V end was cut by 3 bases, the J end by 1 base, with 6 bases between. CDR3 sequence (DNA): TGTGCCAGCAGTTTCTCAGATAACTATGGCTACACCTTC. Residues: CASSFSDNYGYTF.

This sequence joins TRBV6-1 and TRBJ1-5; no firm D call. The V end lost 9 bases, the J end lost 6 bases, and 21 bases lay between the germline ends. Germline CDR1 and CDR2: MNHNS and SASEGT. The CDR3 covers 15 residues. Here the CDR3 reads CARRRRVRSFQPQHF. In nucleotides, the CDR3 is TGTGCCAGGCGTAGGCGAGTTCGGAGTTTTCAGCCCCAGCATTTT.